The T cell receptor (beta chain) under discussion was sequenced for a study of blood T cells in healthy people across ages. Study-level information: The capture of about one barcoded beta molecule per two T cells was achieved by template switching. Study outcomes and limitations: Getting older went along with TCR beta diversity per million T cells dropping roughly linearly. PBMCs left unsorted prevented a conclusive naive versus antigen-experienced comparison. Unknown CMV status may confound age-related changes in expanded clones.

This clonotype turned up a few times. The antigen remains unidentified. A second PCR of about 7 to 12 cycles used a sample-barcoded 5' primer and a J-beta primer mix. TCRdb reanalysed the 5' RACE reads using MiXCR and keeps one entry per CDR3 protein. The sample carries hundreds of thousands of distinct CDR3 sequences, over 20% recorded once. The CDR3 length is 13 residues. Trimming shortened V by 5 bases and J by 6 bases, and 11 bases separated the two germline ends. The germline CDR1 and CDR2 sequences are SEHNR and FQNEAQ (reference sequence). This receptor was identified in a man between 65 and 80 years old in good health. V gene TRBV7-9 combines with J gene TRBJ1-5; maybe TRBD1 (5 bases). Source material: blood. The CDR3 bases are TGTGCCAGCAGCGGCGGGACTACTCAGCCCCAGCATTTT. It yields the protein CASSGGTTQPQHF.